The T cell receptor beta chain under discussion was sequenced for a study of cytomegalovirus exposure and HLA in healthy donors. Study-level points and caveats: Researchers reported in a later analysis that a missense DCLRE1C variant was tied to TCR beta V- and J-gene trimming. A later analysis revealed that TCR association rates differed between HLA loci, peaking at DRB1 and bottoming out at HLA-C.

The study ran its PCR with 60 Vbeta and 13 Jbeta primers. TCRdb's copy holds only in-frame clones and misses some; the assay was immunoSEQ multiplex PCR. This repertoire shows about 98,000 clones, under 85% found once; its top ten account for roughly 11%. Notes on this clone: What it recognizes is unknown.

The CDR3 runs to 15 residues. Looked up from germline, CDR1 is MGHRA and CDR2 is YSYEKL. Trimming pared 1 base from V and 4 bases from J, leaving 14 bases between. The rearrangement links TRBV4-1 to TRBJ2-7; tentatively, D is TRBD1 (5 bases). This TCR derives from a man aged 18 to 29 in good health and CMV-seropositive. Sequences were obtained from PBMCs. CDR3 amino acids: CASSQALQGRYEQYF. In DNA, the CDR3 is TGCGCCAGCAGCCAAGCGTTGCAGGGTAGGTACGAGCAGTACTTC.